Presented here are 7 T cell receptor beta chains from one specimen sequenced in a study of shared clonotypes between healthy human individuals. Profiled with immunoSEQ multiplex PCR; TCRdb holds only in-frame clones, not every one. The top ten hold roughly 0.13% of the sample, which has some 2,100,000 clones, more than 90% seen once. The sample comprised naive CD4+ T cells sorted from blood. Subset described: CD45RA+ positively selected. The receptors were sampled from a man younger than 30 in good health.

The V gene is TRBV2, the J gene TRBJ1-4, with unresolved D. There are 16 residues in the CDR3. Per germline, CDR1 SNHLY and CDR2 FYNNEI. Trimming removed 7 bases at V and 0 bases at J, with 15 bases between. CDR3 nucleotides: TGTGCCAGCACCCCCCTGGGCTATGCAACTAATGAAAAACTGTTTTTT. Its translation is CASTPLGYATNEKLFF. Full variable domain (rest looked up from reference TRBV2 and TRBJ1-4): EPEVTQTPSHQVTQMGQEVILRCVPISNHLYFYWYRQILGQKVEFLVSFYNNEISEKSEIFDDQFSVERPDGSNFTLKIRSTKLEDSAMYFCASTPLGYATNEKLFFGSGTQLSVL.

This clone was seen once. The chain uses TRBV5-6 and TRBJ1-2; 7 bases match TRBD1. Germline trimming cut 2 bases from V and 6 bases from J; bases unmatched to any gene: 13. Germline CDR1 and CDR2: SGHDT and YYEEEE. This CDR3 is built from 16 residues. The CDR3 bases are TGTGCCAGCAGCTTAGCGGAACAGGGGTGGAGTCATGGCTACACCTTC. Amino acid sequence: CASSLAEQGWSHGYTF. The full variable domain, completed using reference TRBV5-6 and TRBJ1-2, is DAGVTQSPTHLIKTRGQQVTLRCSPKSGHDTVSWYQQALGQGPQFIFQYYEEEERQRGNFPDRFSGHQFPNYSSELNVNALLLGDSALYLCASSLAEQGWSHGYTFGSGTRLTVV.

About this clone: The same CDR3 also results from other DNA sequences found in this sample. J is TRBJ2-7 and V is TRBV11-2; D unresolved. Germline CDR1 reads SGHAT; CDR2 reads FQNNGV. Trimming stripped 1 base from V and 0 bases from J, with 1 base between. The CDR3 spans 12 residues. The CDR3 bases are TGTGCCAGCAGCTTAGCCTCCTACGAGCAGTACTTC. As protein: CASSLASYEQYF.

This clone was picked up one time. This chain links TRBV19 with TRBJ1-5; D may be TRBD1 (5 bases). Germline V gene lookup returns CDR1 LNHDA and CDR2 SQIVND (reference sequence). With 9 bases removed from V and 3 bases from J, the gap between germline ends came to 15 bases. CDR3 length: 14 amino acids. CDR3 sequence: CASNPGGANQPQHF. The CDR3 DNA follows: TGTGCCAGCAACCCGGGAGGGGCCAATCAGCCCCAGCATTTT.

The chain recombines TRBV6-5 with TRBJ1-1; 10 positions match TRBD1. J gave up 3 bases and V 0 bases, and 1 base lay outside the gene matches. CDR3 size: 15 residues. Looked up from germline, CDR1 is MNHEY and CDR2 is SVGAGI. The CDR3 loop is CASSYSGQGDTEAFF. The CDR3 DNA sequence: TGTGCCAGCAGTTACTCCGGACAGGGGGACACTGAAGCTTTCTTT.

The chain is built from TRBV2 and TRBJ2-7, with unresolved D. Germline V CDR1 and CDR2: SNHLY, FYNNEI. V was clipped by 8 bases and J by 2 bases, with 13 bases between them. The CDR3 loop spans 13 amino acids. CDR3 sequence (DNA): TGTGCCAGCCGTACAGCGCCCACCTACGAGCAGTACTTC. Its translation: CASRTAPTYEQYF.

J is TRBJ1-1 and V is TRBV7-9, with a possible D match to TRBD1 (5 bases). Germline CDR1 and CDR2: SEHNR and FQNEAQ (reference sequence). The CDR3 covers 15 residues. V was cut by 2 bases and J by 2 bases, with 12 bases left in between. CDR3 sequence (DNA): TGTGCCAGCAGCTTATCTAGGAGGGACAACACTGAAGCTTTCTTT. Amino acid sequence: CASSLSRRDNTEAFF. Full variable domain (missing parts from reference TRBV7-9 and TRBJ1-1): DTGVSQNPRHKITKRGQNVTFRCDPISEHNRLYWYRQTLGQGPEFLTYFQNEAQLEKSRLLSDRFSAERPKGSFSTLEIQRTEQGDSAMYLCASSLSRRDNTEAFFGQGTRLTVV.